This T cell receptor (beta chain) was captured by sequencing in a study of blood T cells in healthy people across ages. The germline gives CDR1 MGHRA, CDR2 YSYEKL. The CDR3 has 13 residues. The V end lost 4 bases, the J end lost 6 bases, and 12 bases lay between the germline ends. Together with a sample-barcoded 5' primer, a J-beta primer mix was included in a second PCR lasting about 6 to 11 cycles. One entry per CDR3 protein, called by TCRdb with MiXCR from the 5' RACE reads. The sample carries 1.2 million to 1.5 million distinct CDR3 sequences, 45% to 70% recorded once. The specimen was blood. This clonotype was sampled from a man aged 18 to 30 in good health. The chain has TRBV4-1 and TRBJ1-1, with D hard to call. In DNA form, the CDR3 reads TGCGCCAGCAGCCGGGAACTGAGAGCTGAAGCTTTCTTT. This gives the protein CASSRELRAEAFF.